This entry lists 25 T cell receptor beta chains sequenced from one sample in a study of read filtering for tumor transcriptome and immune sequencing. From about 400 ng of RNA, a library with molecular barcoded alpha/delta and beta/gamma adaptors was made. Via MiXCR, TCRdb re-called the reads, giving one row per CDR3 protein. The data show approximately 60,000 distinct CDR3 sequences, 20% to 25% seen once. The specimen was a population of CD138-negative cells sorted from bone marrow. These receptors all stem from a donor over 35 with multiple myeloma.

Comment on this clonotype: A much larger clone lies a single base off, so this may be a read error. Here the CDR3 reads CVSSYQTGENTEAFF. In DNA form, the CDR3 reads TGCGTCAGCAGCTATCAGACAGGAGAGAACACTGAAGCTTTCTTT. The chain joins TRBV5-1 to TRBJ1-1; D possibly corresponds to TRBD1 (6 bases). The CDR3 totals 15 residues. CDR1 is SGHRS, CDR2 YFSETQ, per germline.

This clonotype appeared many times. The chain uses TRBV20-1 and TRBJ2-7; D is possibly TRBD2 (6 bases). The CDR3 extends over 14 amino acids. Germline V CDR1 and CDR2: DFQATT, SNEGSKA (reference sequence). V lost 6 bases and J 2 bases, leaving 17 bases between the germline ends. The DNA of the CDR3 is TGCAGTGCCCCCCAAGCTAGCGTTACCTACGAGCAGTACTTC. The encoded protein is CSAPQASVTYEQYF.

This clonotype was recorded at least ten times. The rearrangement links TRBV20-1 to TRBJ2-3; maybe TRBD1 (6 bases). Trimming shortened V by 4 bases and J by 5 bases, and 16 bases separated the two germline ends. CDR3 length equals 14 residues. CDR1 is DFQATT, CDR2 SNEGSKA, per germline (reference sequence). The CDR3: CSANRAPGGDTQYF. The CDR3 DNA sequence: TGCAGTGCTAACAGGGCCCCGGGCGGAGATACGCAGTATTTT.

This clonotype was recorded at least ten times. The V and J genes are TRBV10-1 and TRBJ2-5; TRBD2 is a possible D gene (6 bases). Germline CDR1 and CDR2: WNHNN and SYGVQD (reference sequence). V was clipped by 6 bases and J by 3 bases, with 8 bases between them. The CDR3 runs 12 residues. The CDR3 DNA follows: TGCGCCAGCAGCCCGGGGGAAGAGACCCAGTACTTC. Translating gives CASSPGEETQYF.

About this clonotype itself: Its ends do not fully match the called genes, so a read error is possible. This sequence joins TRBV7-9 and TRBJ2-7; D gene ambiguous. The CDR3 is 14 residues long. Germline assignment: CDR1 SEHNR and CDR2 FQNEAQ (reference sequence). The CDR3 reads CAGSLGYRTYEQYF. DNA of the CDR3: TGTGCCGGCAGCCTCGGATATCGAACCTACGAGCAGTACTTC.

Comment on this clonotype: A much bigger clone sits one base away, suggesting this may be a read error. The V gene is TRBV11-2, the J gene TRBJ2-7; 7 bases agree with TRBD2. V was pared by 5 bases and J by 5 bases, with 12 bases of the junction left unmatched. This CDR3 has 15 residues. Germline CDR1 is SGHAT and CDR2 is FQNNGV. CDR3 DNA: TGTGCCAGCAGCCGTTTGGGGCGGGAGCCCCACGAGCAGTACTTC. Residues: CASSRLGREPHEQYF.

A few counts support this clonotype. The rearrangement joins TRBV19 to TRBJ1-5, with D uncertain. The CDR3 is 12 amino acids. Germline V lookup: CDR1 LNHDA, CDR2 SQIVND (reference sequence). The V end was cut by 3 bases, the J end by 3 bases, with 3 bases between. CDR3 residues: CASSMINQPQHF. The CDR3 DNA follows: TGTGCCAGTAGTATGATCAATCAGCCCCAGCATTTT.

V and J are TRBV29-1 and TRBJ1-5; a weak D match, TRBD1 (6 bases). Germline CDR1 reads SQVTM; CDR2 reads ANQGSEA. The V gene lost 6 bases and the J gene lost 3 bases, with 12 bases spanning the gap. This CDR3 contains 13 residues. CDR3 sequence: CSVRTALNQPQHF. The CDR3, as DNA: TGCAGCGTACGGACAGCCCTCAATCAGCCCCAGCATTTT.

The chain uses TRBV6-5 and TRBJ1-3, with unresolved D. The CDR3 spans 15 residues. Germline V gene lookup returns CDR1 MNHEY and CDR2 SVGAGI. V was trimmed by 6 bases and J by 0 bases, leaving 12 bases between them. The CDR3, as DNA: TGTGCCAGCAGCCGCAAAGCCAGCTCTGGAAACACCATATATTTT. Translated: CASSRKASSGNTIYF.

J is TRBJ2-5 and V is TRBV4-2; D is undetermined. CDR3 length equals 12 residues. The V and J ends lost 0 bases and 9 bases respectively, with 8 bases between them. Germline values: CDR1 LGHNA, CDR2 YNFKEQ. In DNA form, the CDR3 reads TGTGCCAGCAGCCAAGACCTGGAGTCCCAGTACTTC. Translation: CASSQDLESQYF.

This clonotype was counted many times. The chain employs TRBV7-3 and TRBJ2-1; TRBD1 might be the D (6 bases). In germline, CDR1 is SGHTA, CDR2 FQGTGA. V gave up 2 bases and J gave up 2 bases, with 10 bases separating them. This CDR3 is 15 amino acids long. The CDR3 sequence is CASSLYREPYNEQFF. CDR3 nucleotides: TGTGCCAGCAGCTTATACAGGGAACCCTACAATGAGCAGTTCTTC.

The chain uses TRBV19 and TRBJ2-7; D remains unclear. In germline, CDR1 is LNHDA, CDR2 SQIVND (reference sequence). Trimming removed 9 bases at V and 5 bases at J, with 2 bases between. This CDR3 has 8 amino acids. CDR3 sequence reads: CARDEQYF. The CDR3, as DNA: TGTGCCAGGGACGAGCAGTACTTC.

This clonotype was seen at least ten times. This chain joins TRBV20-1 and TRBJ2-5, with unresolved D. The V and J ends lost 3 bases and 1 base respectively, with 9 bases between them. Germline CDR1 and CDR2: DFQATT and SNEGSKA (reference sequence). The CDR3 covers 13 residues. CDR3 DNA: TGCAGTGCTAGTCCGGCGTCCCAAGAGACCCAGTACTTC. It is translated as CSASPASQETQYF.

The chain couples TRBV29-1 to TRBJ2-7; 12 nucleotides agree with TRBD1. Germline loops: CDR1 SQVTM, CDR2 ANQGSEA. This CDR3 has 14 residues. Trimming at V came to 5 bases and at J to 7 bases, leaving 9 bases not matched to a gene. Here the CDR3 reads CSVLAGTGGMEQYF. CDR3 nucleotides: TGCAGCGTTCTGGCCGGGACAGGGGGCATGGAGCAGTACTTC.

About this clonotype: At one boundary the junction diverges from the germline segment, which might be a read error. The chain uses TRBV20-1 and TRBJ1-4; D ambiguous. From germline, CDR1 is DFQATT and CDR2 SNEGSKA (reference sequence). CDR3 length: 16 amino acids. The CDR3 loop is CGARDTGFRTNEKLFF. Written as DNA, the CDR3 is TGCGGTGCTAGAGATACCGGTTTCCGAACTAATGAAAAACTGTTTTTT.

This clonotype was picked up many times. The V call is TRBV28, the J call TRBJ2-3; tentative D call: TRBD1 (5 bases). The length of the CDR3 is 17 residues. Germline V lookup: CDR1 MDHEN, CDR2 SYDVKM. V was trimmed by 5 bases and J by 0 bases, leaving 18 bases between them. The CDR3: CASSLVWTTSSTDTQYF. CDR3 DNA: TGTGCCAGCAGTCTGGTTTGGACAACATCTAGCACAGATACGCAGTATTTT. Full variable domain (rest looked up from reference TRBV28 and TRBJ2-3): DVKVTQSSRYLVKRTGEKVFLECVQDMDHENMFWYRQDPGLGLRLIYFSYDVKMKEKGDIPEGYSVSREKKERFSLILESASTNQTSMYLCASSLVWTTSSTDTQYFGPGTRLTVL.

This clonotype was counted ten times or more. This sequence joins TRBV20-1 and TRBJ2-1; D remains ambiguous. V lost 3 bases to trimming and J lost 1 base, with 10 bases between them. The CDR3 is 14 residues long. Germline lookup yields CDR1 DFQATT and CDR2 SNEGSKA (reference sequence). The CDR3: CSARRPYSYNEQFF. The CDR3 coding sequence is TGCAGTGCTAGGAGGCCCTATTCCTACAATGAGCAGTTCTTC.

This clonotype was observed many times. One base separates it from a far larger clone, so it is likely a read error. The chain employs TRBV12-3 or TRBV12-4 and TRBJ2-1; 10 nucleotides agree with TRBD1. Trimming at V came to 7 bases and at J to 7 bases, leaving 7 bases not matched to a gene. CDR3 length equals 14 residues. The CDR3, as DNA: TGTGCCAGCATCCGCTGGGACAGGGGTAATGAGCAGTTCTTC. As protein: CASIRWDRGNEQFF.

V and J are TRBV7-8 and TRBJ1-5, with 7 bases fitting TRBD1. V was clipped by 5 bases and J by 3 bases; unmatched bases: 7. CDR3 length: 15 amino acids. Germline CDR1 SGHVS, CDR2 FQNEAQ. The CDR3 region has the DNA TGTGCCAGCAGCCTGACGGGACAGTTCAATCAGCCCCAGCATTTT. This encodes CASSLTGQFNQPQHF. Supplemented by reference TRBV7-8 and TRBJ1-5, the full variable domain reads GAGVSQSPRYKVAKRGQDVALRCDPISGHVSLFWYQQALGQGPEFLTYFQNEAQLDKSGLPSDRFFAERPEGSVSTLKIQRTQQEDSAVYLCASSLTGQFNQPQHFGDGTRLSIL.

To note about this clonotype: The junction departs from the called germline gene at one end, perhaps through a read error. V is TRBV12-3 or TRBV12-4 and J is TRBJ1-1; unclear D gene. The CDR3 spans 15 residues. In DNA, the CDR3 is TGTGCCAGCAGTTCCACCACGGGTGATACCACTGTAGCTTTCTTT. Translation: CASSSTTGDTTVAFF.

For this clonotype: This may come from a read error, since a much larger clone is one base off. The chain has TRBV12-3 or TRBV12-4 and TRBJ1-5; TRBD1 might be the D (5 bases). The V end was cut by 6 bases, the J end by 6 bases, with 18 bases between. This CDR3 is built from 15 residues. DNA for the CDR3: TGTGCCAGCAGCCGAGGGGATTATTTAGGTCAGCCCCAGCATTTT. Translation: CASSRGDYLGQPQHF.

In this sample, this clonotype is medium-sized. One end of the junction fails to match germline, which may point to a read error. The J gene is TRBJ2-1, the V gene TRBV30, with TRBD2 matching 10 bases. CDR1 and CDR2 (germline): GTSNPN, SVGIG (reference sequence). CDR3 length: 14 amino acids. The CDR3 DNA is TGTGCCTGGAGGGGACTAGCGACGTACAATGAGCGGTTCTTC. Protein product: CAWRGLATYNERFF.

This clonotype was recorded many times. This may be a read error: a much more frequent sequence differs by one nucleotide. V and J are TRBV20-1 and TRBJ1-1; D is perhaps TRBD1 (5 bases). Looked up from germline, CDR1 is DFQATT and CDR2 is SNEGSKA (reference sequence). The CDR3 sequence is 12 residues long. V shed 6 bases and J shed 10 bases, with 18 bases lying between them. The CDR3 sequence is CSALPGRGGAFF. The CDR3 nucleotides read TGCAGTGCGCTACCGGGAAGGGGAGGAGCTTTCTTT.

This clonotype was recorded many times. The chain couples TRBV24-1 to TRBJ2-1; a weak D match, TRBD2 (5 bases). The CDR3 spans 14 residues. Looked up from germline, CDR1 is KGHDR and CDR2 is SFDVKD. Trimming stripped 4 bases from V and 7 bases from J, with 13 bases between. This CDR3 reads CATSDPAPGNEQFF. CDR3 nucleotide sequence: TGTGCCACCAGTGACCCGGCCCCGGGAAATGAGCAGTTCTTC.

Comments on this clonotype: A much larger clone lies a single base off, so this may be a read error. CDR3 DNA: TGTGCCAGCAGTTTCTGGGACAGTCGTGGGACCGGGGAGCTGTTTTTT. As protein: CASSFWDSRGTGELFF. The chain couples TRBV12-3 or TRBV12-4 to TRBJ2-2, with 7 bases fitting TRBD1. Trimming removed 3 bases from V and 5 bases from J; junction bases left unmatched: 9. The CDR3 totals 16 residues.